What follows are 9 T cell receptor beta chains derived from one specimen sequenced in a study of T cells in Graves' hyperthyroidism and ophthalmopathy. RNA transcripts provided the source from which TCR beta CDR3 regions were amplified. A set of HTBI primers served as the primers for a first-round RT-PCR of the TCR CDR3. TCRdb re-called the multiplex PCR reads with MiXCR, one entry per CDR3 protein. The sample has approximately 510,000 distinct CDR3 sequences, 20% seen once. Sequencing was carried out using blood. These receptor sequences come from a young man with Graves' hyperthyroidism.

In this sample, this clonotype turned up many times. The rearrangement links TRBV3-1 to TRBJ1-2; D gene uncertain. The CDR3 sequence is 12 residues long. The germline gives CDR1 LGHDT, CDR2 YNNKEL (reference sequence). V shed 0 bases and J shed 8 bases, with 7 bases lying between them. The CDR3 protein is CASSQEEGGYTF. The CDR3 bases are TGTGCCAGCAGCCAAGAGGAAGGAGGCTACACCTTC.

This clonotype was detected many times. V is TRBV12-3 or TRBV12-4 and J is TRBJ1-3, with 7 positions matching TRBD1. CDR3 length: 14 residues. The J segment lost 4 bases and the V segment lost 5 bases, leaving 5 bases of the junction unmatched. CDR3 region: CASSTGVGGNTIYF. The CDR3 nucleotides are TGTGCCAGCAGTACAGGGGTCGGAGGAAACACCATATATTTT.

This clonotype occurred many times. This sequence joins TRBV10-3 and TRBJ1-2; TRBD1 agrees at 8 bases. The trim removed 3 bases at V and 5 bases at J, leaving 8 bases unmatched. CDR1 is ENHRY, CDR2 SYGVKD, per germline. This CDR3 spans 15 amino acids. The CDR3 DNA sequence: TGTGCCATCAGTGATTCTCCGACAGGGGAGTATGGCTACACCTTC. Protein sequence: CAISDSPTGEYGYTF.

This sequence joins TRBV10-3 and TRBJ2-7, with TRBD2 matching 12 bases. Per germline, CDR1 ENHRY and CDR2 SYGVKD. V was clipped by 3 bases and J by 7 bases; unmatched bases: 7. The CDR3 totals 15 residues. CDR3 in DNA: TGTGCCATCAGTGAATCTAGCGGGAGGGCCCCGGAGCAGTACTTC. Encoded protein: CAISESSGRAPEQYF.

The table lists this clonotype with a few counts. J is TRBJ2-7 and V is TRBV18; the D gene is possibly TRBD1 (6 bases). CDR3 length: 15 residues. V gave up 6 bases and J gave up 5 bases, with 20 bases separating them. Germline values: CDR1 KGHSH, CDR2 LQKENI. CDR3 bases: TGTGCCAGCTCGGATACAGGGATAGAGATTCACGAGCAGTACTTC. It codes for CASSDTGIEIHEQYF. The full variable domain, its missing parts supplied by reference TRBV18 and TRBJ2-7, is NAGVMQNPRHLVRRRGQEARLRCSPMKGHSHVYWYRQLPEEGLKFMVYLQKENIIDESGMPKERFSAEFPKEGPSILRIQQVVRGDSAAYFCASSDTGIEIHEQYFGPGTRLTVT.

The chain recombines TRBV20-1 with TRBJ1-1, with D possibly TRBD1 on 6 matching bases. This CDR3 is 14 amino acids long. Trimming pared 6 bases from V and 1 base from J, leaving 15 bases between. Germline lookup yields CDR1 DFQATT and CDR2 SNEGSKA (reference sequence). The DNA of the CDR3 is TGCAGTGCCCCCAAGGGGGGCCCGAACACTGAAGCTTTCTTT. This codes for CSAPKGGPNTEAFF.

This clonotype was picked up many times. V and J are TRBV28 and TRBJ1-2; 7 bases are shared with TRBD1. CDR1 and CDR2 from the germline V gene are MDHEN and SYDVKM. After removal of 5 bases from V and 4 bases from J, the junction contained 4 bases not matched to a gene. The CDR3 covers 13 residues. The CDR3 DNA sequence: TGTGCCAGCAGTGACAGACAGGGCTATGGCTACACCTTC. It specifies CASSDRQGYGYTF.

The sample holds many counts of this clonotype. The chain links TRBV6-2 or TRBV6-3 to TRBJ1-5; D unclear. CDR1 is MNHEY, CDR2 SVGEGT, per germline. CDR3 length: 15 residues. The V and J ends lost 6 bases and 3 bases respectively, with 15 bases between them. The CDR3 DNA reads TGTGCCAGCAGATCCCGGGCAGTAGACAATCAGCCCCAGCATTTT. This translates into CASRSRAVDNQPQHF.

This clonotype occurred many times. The chain employs TRBV27 and TRBJ1-2; TRBD1 aligns across 10 bases. Trimming at V came to 5 bases and at J to 7 bases, leaving 13 bases not matched to a gene. This CDR3 region has 16 residues. Germline lookup yields CDR1 MNHEY and CDR2 SMNVEV (reference sequence). The CDR3 nucleotides are TGTGCCAGCAGTCTTCCTTATCGACAGGGGGCGGGTGGCTACACCTTC. Residues: CASSLPYRQGAGGYTF.